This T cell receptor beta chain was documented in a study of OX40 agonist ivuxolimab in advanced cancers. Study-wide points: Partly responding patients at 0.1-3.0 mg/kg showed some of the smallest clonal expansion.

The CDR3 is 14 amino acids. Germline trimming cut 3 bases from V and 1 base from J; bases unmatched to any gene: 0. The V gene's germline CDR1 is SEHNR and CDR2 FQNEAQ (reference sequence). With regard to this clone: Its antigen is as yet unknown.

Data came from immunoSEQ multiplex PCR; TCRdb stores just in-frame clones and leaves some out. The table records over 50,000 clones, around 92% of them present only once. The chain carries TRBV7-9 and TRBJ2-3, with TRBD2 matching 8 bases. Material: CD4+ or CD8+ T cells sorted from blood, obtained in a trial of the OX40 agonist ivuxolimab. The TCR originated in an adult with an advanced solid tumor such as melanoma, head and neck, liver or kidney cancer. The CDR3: CASSFGGGTDTQYF. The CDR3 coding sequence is TGTGCCAGCAGCTTCGGGGGGGGCACAGATACGCAGTATTTT.